This TCR beta chain originates from a study of T-cell reconstitution after alpha-beta-depleted transplantation in children. The study's findings and limits: By one year post-transplant, T-cell counts and diversity largely arose from T cells that were newly produced.

Notes on this clonotype: Its antigen is still unknown.

Unique molecular identifiers were built into the TCRbeta library. TCRdb itself ran the PCR reads through MiXCR, one entry per CDR3 protein. The top ten clones hold 30% to 45% of a sample with roughly 570,000 distinct CDR3 sequences, 27% of them seen once. This CDR3 has 15 residues. CDR1 is KGHSH, CDR2 LQKENI, per germline. J lost 6 bases, V lost 6 bases, and 8 bases had no gene match. This clonotype originated in a boy in the first two years of life with Wiskott-Aldrich syndrome, due to receive a stem cell transplant. The chain employs TRBV18 and TRBJ2-1, with 10 bases lining up with TRBD1. Sequencing used PBMCs, obtained before TCRalphabeta/CD19-depleted stem cell transplant. The CDR3 reads CASSTDRGLGNEQFF. CDR3 nucleotides: TGTGCCAGCTCGACCGACAGGGGGCTCGGCAATGAGCAGTTCTTC. Full variable domain (remainder filled in from reference TRBV18 and TRBJ2-1): NAGVMQNPRHLVRRRGQEARLRCSPMKGHSHVYWYRQLPEEGLKFMVYLQKENIIDESGMPKERFSAEFPKEGPSILRIQQVVRGDSAAYFCASSTDRGLGNEQFFGPGTRLTVL.